The TCR beta chain under discussion was sequenced for a study of T cell responses to AZD1222 COVID-19 vaccine. Points from the study as a whole: Repertoire sampling was restricted to post-peak T cell response timepoints.

Points on this clone: What it binds is unknown. Other DNA sequences within the sample encode an identical CDR3.

Profiling relied on immunoSEQ multiplex PCR, and the TCRdb table lists in-frame clones only, not all of them. The sample lists 150,000 or so clones, more than 70% seen once, with 3% to 4% in the top ten. The material sequenced was peripheral blood, taken on day 0 of MenACWY control vaccination. The TCR sequence derives from an adult in good health.

In nucleotides, the CDR3 is TGTGCCAGCAGCTTAACAGGCAATCAGCCCCAGCATTTT. Translated, it gives CASSLTGNQPQHF. V and J are TRBV7-9 and TRBJ1-5; no reliable D call. The CDR3 sequence is 13 residues long. Trimming took 2 bases from V and 2 from J, leaving 4 bases between them. CDR1 and CDR2 (germline): SEHNR, FQNEAQ (reference sequence).